The next 17 T cell receptor beta chains were all read from a single sample in a study of blood T cell repertoires in COVID-19. The repertoire was sequenced with immunoSEQ multiplex PCR; TCRdb's copy has only in-frame clones and lacks some. The repertoire holds over 120,000 clones, about four fifths seen once, with roughly 9.2% in the top ten. Sequencing was carried out using PBMCs or T cells enriched from blood (not recorded which). The receptors stem from a man aged 45 to 65 who had recovered from COVID-19.

The CDR3 reads CASSLGARTNEKLFF. As DNA, the CDR3 is TGCGCCAGCAGCTTGGGGGCTCGAACTAATGAAAAACTGTTTTTT. The J gene is TRBJ1-4, the V gene TRBV5-1; D unresolved. There are 15 residues in the CDR3. The V gene lost 0 bases and the J gene lost 1 base, with 7 bases spanning the gap. CDR1 is SGHRS, CDR2 YFSETQ, per germline.

This chain connects TRBV11-1 to TRBJ2-2; TRBD1 agrees at 7 bases. Looked up from germline, CDR1 is SGHAT and CDR2 is FQDESV (reference sequence). Trimming removed 5 bases from V and 2 bases from J; junction bases left unmatched: 5. There are 15 residues in the CDR3. Here the CDR3 DNA reads TGTGCCAGCAGCCCTAGACAGGGAAACACCGGGGAGCTGTTTTTT. It is translated as CASSPRQGNTGELFF.

The chain is built from TRBV7-2 and TRBJ2-3; D is uncertain. CDR3 length: 16 residues. Germline lookup yields CDR1 SGHTA and CDR2 FQGNSA. Trimming left V 3 bases short and J 0 bases short, with 13 bases between. The CDR3 region is CASSLEAATSTDTQYF. In DNA form, the CDR3 reads TGTGCCAGCAGCTTGGAAGCAGCGACTAGCACAGATACGCAGTATTTT.

V gene TRBV9 combines with J gene TRBJ2-1, with D possibly matching TRBD2 (7 bases). V was cut by 0 bases and J by 5 bases, with 12 bases left in between. The CDR3 is 15 residues long. The V gene's germline CDR1 is SGDLS and CDR2 YYNGEE. CDR3 nucleotide sequence: TGTGCCAGCAGCGTAGGTGGGGGGGCCCACAATGAGCAGTTCTTC. Translating it yields CASSVGGGAHNEQFF.

The DNA of the CDR3 is TGCGCCAGCAGCGCTCAGGGGAATAGCAATCAGCCCCAGCATTTT. Translation gives CASSAQGNSNQPQHF. V usage is TRBV5-1 and J usage is TRBJ1-5; TRBD1 might be the D (6 bases). The CDR3 loop spans 15 amino acids. Germline loops: CDR1 SGHRS, CDR2 YFSETQ. V shed 4 bases and J shed 0 bases, with 11 bases lying between them. Combining the CDR3 with reference TRBV5-1 and TRBJ1-5 gives the whole variable domain KAGVTQTPRYLIKTRGQQVTLSCSPISGHRSVSWYQQTPGQGLQFLFEYFSETQRNKGNFPGRFSGRQFSNSRSEMNVSTLELGDSALYLCASSAQGNSNQPQHFGDGTRLSIL.

The J gene is TRBJ1-5, the V gene TRBV19, with D possibly matching TRBD1 (6 bases). CDR3 length: 15 residues. The V and J ends lost 5 bases and 1 base respectively, with 12 bases between them. CDR1 is LNHDA, CDR2 SQIVND, per germline (reference sequence). DNA of the CDR3: TGTGCCAGTAGTTCCATAGACAGGAGCAATCAGCCCCAGCATTTT. It is translated as CASSSIDRSNQPQHF.

The chain joins TRBV5-4 to TRBJ2-7; 8 bases map to TRBD1. V shed 4 bases and J 6 bases; nucleotides not matched to a gene: 6. The CDR3 loop spans 13 amino acids. Germline CDR1 is SGHNT and CDR2 is YYREEE (reference sequence). CDR3 DNA: TGTGCCAGCAGCGCCGACAGGGGTGGCGAGCAGTACTTC. Amino acids: CASSADRGGEQYF.

The chain recombines TRBV4-3 with TRBJ1-1; D is unclear. Trimming left V 0 bases short and J 3 bases short, with 17 bases between. The CDR3 runs 17 residues. CDR1 is LGHNA, CDR2 YSLEER, per germline. CDR3: CASSQDPDPGVDTEAFF. The CDR3 nucleotides read TGCGCCAGCAGCCAAGATCCGGACCCGGGAGTGGACACTGAAGCTTTCTTT.

In this sample, this clone turned up a few times. The CDR3 nucleotides are TGTGCCAGCAGCAGCTGGGGGGGGGCTAGCGGTTCATTATTGTTCTTC. It is translated as CASSSWGGASGSLLFF. The rearrangement uses TRBV7-2 and TRBJ2-1, with a weak D call TRBD2 (7 bases). V lost 5 bases, J lost 15 bases, and 29 bases lay in between. CDR3 size: 16 residues. Germline-derived CDR1 and CDR2 are SGHTA and FQGNSA.

The chain has TRBV9 and TRBJ1-6, with D uncertain. The CDR3 contains 14 residues. The germline gives CDR1 SGDLS, CDR2 YYNGEE. The ends were cut back, 0 bases at V and 6 bases at J, with 7 bases in the middle. The CDR3 loop reads CASSVGVFNSPLHF. DNA of the CDR3: TGTGCCAGCAGCGTAGGAGTGTTTAATTCACCCCTCCACTTT. Combining the CDR3 with reference TRBV9 and TRBJ1-6 gives the whole variable domain DSGVTQTPKHLITATGQRVTLRCSPRSGDLSVYWYQQSLDQGLQFLIQYYNGEERAKGNILERFSAQQFPDLHSELNLSSLELGDSALYFCASSVGVFNSPLHFGNGTRLTVT.

This clone was counted once. V usage is TRBV5-1 and J usage is TRBJ1-4, with TRBD1 matching over 8 bases. The CDR3 is made up of 16 amino acids. The V gene's germline CDR1 is SGHRS and CDR2 YFSETQ. V trimming: 1 base; J trimming: 8 bases; junction bases outside the gene matches: 10. The CDR3 reads CASSLHGQGGGEKLFF. The CDR3 coding sequence is TGCGCCAGCAGCTTGCACGGACAGGGAGGTGGAGAAAAACTGTTTTTT.

This clone came up a few times. This chain connects TRBV3-1 (or the pseudogene TRBV3-2) to TRBJ1-2; D perhaps matches TRBD1 (6 bases). The CDR3 totals 14 residues. Trimming pared 3 bases from V and 8 bases from J, leaving 16 bases between. The germline V gene encodes CDR1 LGHDT and CDR2 YNNKEL (reference sequence). The CDR3 sequence is CASSQENRARGYTF. The CDR3 coding sequence is TGTGCCAGCAGCCAGGAGAACAGGGCCAGGGGCTACACCTTC.

A remark on this clone: The identical CDR3 is also encoded by other nucleotide sequences in the sample. The chain recombines TRBV7-2 with TRBJ2-1; D gene unclear. The germline V gene encodes CDR1 SGHTA and CDR2 FQGNSA. The CDR3 length is 13 residues. V dropped 0 bases and J dropped 3 bases, with 3 bases sitting between them. The CDR3 coding sequence is TGTGCCAGCAGCTTAGCTAGCTACAATGAGCAGTTCTTC. This codes for CASSLASYNEQFF.

V is TRBV15 and J is TRBJ2-5; tentative D call: TRBD2 (6 bases). Germline V gives CDR1 LNHNV, CDR2 YYDKDF (reference sequence). This CDR3 region has 15 residues. V shed 2 bases and J shed 7 bases, with 17 bases lying between them. CDR3: CATSRSVAGSGTQYF. The DNA of the CDR3 is TGTGCCACCAGCAGATCGGTCGCGGGGTCGGGGACCCAGTACTTC.

This rearrangement joins TRBV9 to TRBJ2-7, with 12 nucleotides matching TRBD2. CDR1 SGDLS and CDR2 YYNGEE come from the germline V gene. Losses at the gene ends were 1 base for V and 8 bases for J; bases not matched to a gene: 4. The CDR3 contains 14 residues. CDR3: CASSVRLAGGKQYF. CDR3 nucleotides: TGTGCCAGCAGCGTAAGGCTAGCGGGGGGGAAGCAGTACTTC.

This rearrangement joins TRBV7-2 to TRBJ1-3; a weak D match, TRBD1 (5 bases). Germline CDR1 reads SGHTA; CDR2 reads FQGNSA. The germline V and J ends were trimmed by 5 bases and 2 bases, with 10 bases remaining between them. The length of the CDR3 is 14 residues. The CDR3 reads CASSNAGPGNTIYF. The CDR3 DNA sequence: TGTGCCAGCAGCAACGCGGGGCCTGGAAACACCATATATTTT.

This clone was seen only once. The chain recombines TRBV6-4 with TRBJ2-2; 9 nucleotides match TRBD1. The CDR3 has 17 residues. Germline V gene sequence: CDR1 MRHNA, CDR2 SNTAGT. The trim removed 6 bases at V and 2 bases at J, leaving 10 bases unmatched. The CDR3 spells CASSNGQGPSNTGELFF. CDR3 nucleotides: TGTGCCAGCAGCAACGGACAGGGGCCGTCAAACACCGGGGAGCTGTTTTTT.